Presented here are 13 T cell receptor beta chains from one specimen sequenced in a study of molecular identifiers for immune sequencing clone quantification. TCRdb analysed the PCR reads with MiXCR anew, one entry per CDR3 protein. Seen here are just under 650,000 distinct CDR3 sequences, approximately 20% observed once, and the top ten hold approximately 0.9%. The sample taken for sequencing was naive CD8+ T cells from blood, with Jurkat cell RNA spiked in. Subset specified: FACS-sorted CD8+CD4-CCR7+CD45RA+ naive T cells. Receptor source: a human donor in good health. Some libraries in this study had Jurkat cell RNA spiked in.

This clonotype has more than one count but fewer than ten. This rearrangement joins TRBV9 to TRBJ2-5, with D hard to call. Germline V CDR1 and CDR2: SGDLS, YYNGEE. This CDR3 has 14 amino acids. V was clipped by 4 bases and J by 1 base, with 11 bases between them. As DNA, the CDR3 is TGTGCCAGCAGCCTAGACGGATTCCAAGAGACCCAGTACTTC. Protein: CASSLDGFQETQYF. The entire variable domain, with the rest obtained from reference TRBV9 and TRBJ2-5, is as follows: DSGVTQTPKHLITATGQRVTLRCSPRSGDLSVYWYQQSLDQGLQFLIQYYNGEERAKGNILERFSAQQFPDLHSELNLSSLELGDSALYFCASSLDGFQETQYFGPGTRLLVL.

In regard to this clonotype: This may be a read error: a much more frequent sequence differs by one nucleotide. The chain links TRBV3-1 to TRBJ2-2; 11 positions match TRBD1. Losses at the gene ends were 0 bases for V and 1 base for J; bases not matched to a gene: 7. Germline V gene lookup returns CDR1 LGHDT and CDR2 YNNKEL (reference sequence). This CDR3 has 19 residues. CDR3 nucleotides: TGTGCCAGCAGCCAAGAGGGACAGGGGGGAGTGGGGAACACCGGGGAGCTGTTTTTT. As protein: CASSQEGQGGVGNTGELFF.

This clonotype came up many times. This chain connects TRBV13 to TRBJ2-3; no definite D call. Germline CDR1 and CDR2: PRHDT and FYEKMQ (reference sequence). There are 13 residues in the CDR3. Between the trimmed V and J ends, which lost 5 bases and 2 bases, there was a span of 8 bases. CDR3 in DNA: TGTGCCAGCAGCCAACGATACACAGATACGCAGTATTTT. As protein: CASSQRYTDTQYF.

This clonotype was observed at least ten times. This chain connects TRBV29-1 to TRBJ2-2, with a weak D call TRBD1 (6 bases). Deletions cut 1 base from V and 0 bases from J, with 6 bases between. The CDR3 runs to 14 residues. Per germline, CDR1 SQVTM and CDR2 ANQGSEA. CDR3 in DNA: TGCAGCGTTGAAGGGGACACGAACACCGGGGAGCTGTTTTTT. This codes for CSVEGDTNTGELFF.

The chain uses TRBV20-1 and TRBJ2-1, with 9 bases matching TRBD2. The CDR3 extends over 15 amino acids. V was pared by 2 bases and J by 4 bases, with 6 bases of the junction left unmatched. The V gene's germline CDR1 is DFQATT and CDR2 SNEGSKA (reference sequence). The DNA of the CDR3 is TGCAGTGCTAGAAAGCTAGCGGGACAATACAATGAGCAGTTCTTC. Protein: CSARKLAGQYNEQFF.

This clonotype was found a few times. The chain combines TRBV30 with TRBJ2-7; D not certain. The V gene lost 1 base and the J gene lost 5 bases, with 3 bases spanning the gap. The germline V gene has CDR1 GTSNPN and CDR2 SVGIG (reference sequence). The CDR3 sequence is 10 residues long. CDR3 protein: CAWSDHEQYF. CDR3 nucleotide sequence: TGTGCCTGGAGTGATCACGAGCAGTACTTC.

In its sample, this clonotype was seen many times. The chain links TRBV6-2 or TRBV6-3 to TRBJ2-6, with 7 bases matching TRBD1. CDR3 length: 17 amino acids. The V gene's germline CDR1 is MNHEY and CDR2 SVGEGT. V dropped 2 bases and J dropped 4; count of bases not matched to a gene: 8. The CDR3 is CASSYPLDRAGANVLTF. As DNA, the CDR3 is TGTGCCAGCAGTTACCCACTTGACAGGGCAGGGGCCAACGTCCTGACTTTC.

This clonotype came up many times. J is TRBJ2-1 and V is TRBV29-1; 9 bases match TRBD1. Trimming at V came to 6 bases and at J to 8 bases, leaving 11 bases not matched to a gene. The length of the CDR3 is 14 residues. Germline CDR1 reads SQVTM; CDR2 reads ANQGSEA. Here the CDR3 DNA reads TGCAGCGTCGGGACAGGGTCGTTGGGTGATGAGCAGTTCTTC. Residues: CSVGTGSLGDEQFF.

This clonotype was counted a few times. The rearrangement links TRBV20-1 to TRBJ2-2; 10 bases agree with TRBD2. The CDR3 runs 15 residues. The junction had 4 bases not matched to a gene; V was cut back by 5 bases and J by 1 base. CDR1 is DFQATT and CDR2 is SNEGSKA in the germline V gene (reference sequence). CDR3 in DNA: TGCAGTGCTTTCCAGCGGGGGGGGAACACCGGGGAGCTGTTTTTT. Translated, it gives CSAFQRGGNTGELFF.

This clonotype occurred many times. CDR3 protein: CASATTRAEETQYF. In nucleotides, the CDR3 is TGTGCTAGTGCTACAACGAGGGCAGAAGAGACCCAGTACTTC. The gene calls are TRBV12-5 and TRBJ2-5, with a possible D match to TRBD2 (5 bases). CDR3 length: 14 residues. Trimming stripped 7 bases from V and 3 bases from J, with 15 bases between. CDR1 is LGHNT and CDR2 is FRNRAP in the germline V gene.

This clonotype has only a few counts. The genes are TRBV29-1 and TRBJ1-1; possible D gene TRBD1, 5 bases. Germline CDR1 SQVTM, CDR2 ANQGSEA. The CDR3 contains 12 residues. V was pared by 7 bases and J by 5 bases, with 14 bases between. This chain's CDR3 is CSGSGTYTEAFF. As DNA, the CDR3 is TGCAGCGGAAGTGGGACGTATACTGAAGCTTTCTTT.

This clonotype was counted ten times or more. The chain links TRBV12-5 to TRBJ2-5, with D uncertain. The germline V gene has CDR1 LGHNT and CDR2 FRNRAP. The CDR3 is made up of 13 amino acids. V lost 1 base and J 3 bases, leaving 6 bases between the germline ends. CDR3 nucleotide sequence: TGTGCTAGTGGTTTGGGGACGGAAGAGACCCAGTACTTC. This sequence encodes CASGLGTEETQYF.

The DNA of the CDR3 is TGCGCCAGCTCAGGGGGCGAAAATCAGCCCCAGCATTTT. It yields the protein CASSGGENQPQHF. The genes are TRBV10-2 and TRBJ1-5, with 8 positions matching TRBD1. Germline trimming cut 8 bases from V and 4 bases from J; bases unmatched to any gene: 4. The CDR3 is 13 residues long. Looked up from germline, CDR1 is WSHSY and CDR2 is SAAADI.